The clone carrying this TCR beta chain was observed many times. Its antigen is not known. Using more than 7.5 ml of fresh peripheral blood, PBMCs were prepared. The CDR3 totals 16 residues. V shed 4 bases, J shed 4 bases, and the junction held 8 bases outside the gene matches. Germline loops: CDR1 MDHEN, CDR2 SYDVKM. RNA transcripts served as the template for amplifying TCR beta CDR3 regions. Using the HTBI primer set, a first-round RT-PCR was run on the TCR CDR3. From the multiplex PCR reads, TCRdb called clonotypes with MiXCR, one entry per CDR3 protein. The sample lists roughly 570,000 distinct CDR3 sequences, around 14% occurring once. The source of the sample is a study of T cells in Graves' hyperthyroidism and ophthalmopathy. Across the whole study: At the time of initial diagnosis and before any treatment, peripheral blood was collected.

Study results and caveats: Ophthalmopathy prediction by the model preceded onset by a median about 6 months.

The specimen sequenced was blood. The sequence was collected from a woman aged 30 to 39 with Graves' hyperthyroidism. The V gene is TRBV28, the J gene TRBJ2-5, with TRBD2 matching over 11 bases. The CDR3 region has the DNA TGTGCCAGCAGTTACGGGACTAGCGGATTCATAGAGACCCAGTACTTC. Encoded protein: CASSYGTSGFIETQYF.